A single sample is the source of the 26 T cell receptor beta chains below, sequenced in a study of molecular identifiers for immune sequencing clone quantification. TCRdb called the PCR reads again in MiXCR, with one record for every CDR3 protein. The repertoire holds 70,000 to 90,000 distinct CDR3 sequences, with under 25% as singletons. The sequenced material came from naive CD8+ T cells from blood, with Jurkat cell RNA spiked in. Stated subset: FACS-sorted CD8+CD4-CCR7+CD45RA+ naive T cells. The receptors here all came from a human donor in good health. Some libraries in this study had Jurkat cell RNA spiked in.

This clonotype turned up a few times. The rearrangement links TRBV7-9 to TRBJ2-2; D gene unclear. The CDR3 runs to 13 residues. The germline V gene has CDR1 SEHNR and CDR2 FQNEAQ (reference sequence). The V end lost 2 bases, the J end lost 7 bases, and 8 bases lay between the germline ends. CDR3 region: CASSLRGYGELFF. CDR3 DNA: TGTGCCAGCAGCTTACGTGGGTACGGGGAGCTGTTTTTT. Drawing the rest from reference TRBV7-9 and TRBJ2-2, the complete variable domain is DTGVSQNPRHKITKRGQNVTFRCDPISEHNRLYWYRQTLGQGPEFLTYFQNEAQLEKSRLLSDRFSAERPKGSFSTLEIQRTEQGDSAMYLCASSLRGYGELFFGEGSRLTVL.

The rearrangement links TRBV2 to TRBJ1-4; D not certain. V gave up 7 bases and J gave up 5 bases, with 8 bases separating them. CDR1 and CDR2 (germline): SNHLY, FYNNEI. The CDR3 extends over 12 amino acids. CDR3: CASMLHNEKLFF. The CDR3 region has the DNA TGTGCCAGCATGTTACACAATGAAAAACTGTTTTTT.

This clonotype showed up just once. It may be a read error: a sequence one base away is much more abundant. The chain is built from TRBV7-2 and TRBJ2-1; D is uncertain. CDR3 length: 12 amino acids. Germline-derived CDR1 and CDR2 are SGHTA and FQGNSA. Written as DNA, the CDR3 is TGTGCCAGCAGCCGACCCTACAATGAGCTGTTCTTC. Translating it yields CASSRPYNELFF.

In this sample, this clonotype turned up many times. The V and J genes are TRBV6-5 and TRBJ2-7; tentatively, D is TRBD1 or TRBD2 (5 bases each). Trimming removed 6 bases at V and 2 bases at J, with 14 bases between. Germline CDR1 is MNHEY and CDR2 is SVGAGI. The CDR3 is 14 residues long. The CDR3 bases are TGTGCCAGCAGGCTCCGGGACGGACCCTACGAGCAGTACTTC. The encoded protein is CASRLRDGPYEQYF.

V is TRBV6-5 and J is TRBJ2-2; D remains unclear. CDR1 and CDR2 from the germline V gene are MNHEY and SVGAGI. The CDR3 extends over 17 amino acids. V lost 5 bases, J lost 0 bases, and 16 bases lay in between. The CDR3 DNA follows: TGTGCCAGCAGTCCTCCGTTCACCCGAGCGAACACCGGGGAGCTGTTTTTT. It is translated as CASSPPFTRANTGELFF.

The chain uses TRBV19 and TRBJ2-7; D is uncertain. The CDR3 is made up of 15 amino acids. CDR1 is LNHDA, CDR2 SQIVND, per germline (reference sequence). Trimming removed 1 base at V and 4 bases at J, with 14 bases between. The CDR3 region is CASSIVPTGAYEQYF. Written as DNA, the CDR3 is TGTGCCAGTAGTATAGTGCCGACGGGCGCGTACGAGCAGTACTTC.

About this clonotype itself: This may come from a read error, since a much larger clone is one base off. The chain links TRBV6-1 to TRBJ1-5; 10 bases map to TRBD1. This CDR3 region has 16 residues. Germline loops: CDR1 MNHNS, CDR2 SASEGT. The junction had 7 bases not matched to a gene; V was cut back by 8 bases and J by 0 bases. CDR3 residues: CASGDRGSYSNQPQHF. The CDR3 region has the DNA TGTGCCAGCGGGGACAGGGGATCGTATAGCAATCAGCCCCAGCATTTT.

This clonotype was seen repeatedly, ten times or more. The DNA for the CDR3 is TGCAGTGCTAGACTGACCGCGGACTCCTACGAGCAGTACTTC. Translating it yields CSARLTADSYEQYF. This chain links TRBV20-1 with TRBJ2-7; no definite D call. The ends were cut back, 2 bases at V and 0 bases at J, with 11 bases in the middle. This CDR3 has 14 residues. The germline V gene has CDR1 DFQATT and CDR2 SNEGSKA (reference sequence).

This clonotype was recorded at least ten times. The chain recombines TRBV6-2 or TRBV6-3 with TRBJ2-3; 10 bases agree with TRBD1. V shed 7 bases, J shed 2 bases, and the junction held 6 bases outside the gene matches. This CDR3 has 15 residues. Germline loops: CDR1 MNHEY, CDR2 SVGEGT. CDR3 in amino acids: CASNPTGGYTDTQYF. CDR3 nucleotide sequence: TGTGCCAGCAACCCGACAGGGGGCTACACAGATACGCAGTATTTT.

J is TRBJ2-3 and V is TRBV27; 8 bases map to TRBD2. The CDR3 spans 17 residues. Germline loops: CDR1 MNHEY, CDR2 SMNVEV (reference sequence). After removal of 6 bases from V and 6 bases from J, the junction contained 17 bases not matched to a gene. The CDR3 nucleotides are TGTGCCAGCAGCCCACAATCCGGGGGGGGCCTCACGGATACGCAGTATTTT. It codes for CASSPQSGGGLTDTQYF.

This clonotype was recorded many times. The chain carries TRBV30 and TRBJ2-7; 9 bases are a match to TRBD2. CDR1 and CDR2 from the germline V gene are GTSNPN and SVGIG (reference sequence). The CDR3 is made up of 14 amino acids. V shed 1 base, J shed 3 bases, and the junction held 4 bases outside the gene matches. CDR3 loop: CAWSAIAGVYEQYF. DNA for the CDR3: TGTGCCTGGAGTGCCATAGCGGGAGTCTACGAGCAGTACTTC.

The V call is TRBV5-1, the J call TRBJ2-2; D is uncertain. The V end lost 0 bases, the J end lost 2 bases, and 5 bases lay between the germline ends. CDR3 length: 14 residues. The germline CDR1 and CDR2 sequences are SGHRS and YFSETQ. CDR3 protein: CASSLDLNTGELFF. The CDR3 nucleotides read TGCGCCAGCAGCTTGGACCTTAACACCGGGGAGCTGTTTTTT.

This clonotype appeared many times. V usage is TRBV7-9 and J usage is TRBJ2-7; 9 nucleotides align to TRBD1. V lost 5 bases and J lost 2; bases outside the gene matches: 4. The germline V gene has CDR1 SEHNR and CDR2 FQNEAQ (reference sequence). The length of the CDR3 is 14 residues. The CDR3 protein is CASSPRDRAYEQYF. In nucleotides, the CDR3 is TGTGCCAGCAGCCCCCGGGACAGGGCCTACGAGCAGTACTTC.

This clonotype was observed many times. The CDR3 sequence: CASSSLTGLNTEAFF. Here the CDR3 DNA reads TGTGCCAGCAGTTCCTTGACAGGCCTGAACACTGAAGCTTTCTTT. This sequence joins TRBV27 and TRBJ1-1; D is perhaps TRBD1 (6 bases). Germline CDR1 MNHEY, CDR2 SMNVEV (reference sequence). Trimming took off 4 bases at V and 0 bases at J, with 12 bases between the two ends. The CDR3 sequence is 15 residues long.

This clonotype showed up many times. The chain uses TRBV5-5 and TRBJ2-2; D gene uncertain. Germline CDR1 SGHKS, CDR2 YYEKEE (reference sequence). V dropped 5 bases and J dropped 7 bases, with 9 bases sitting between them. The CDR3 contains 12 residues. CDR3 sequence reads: CASSPGVGELFF. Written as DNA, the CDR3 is TGTGCCAGCAGTCCGGGTGTCGGGGAGCTGTTTTTT.

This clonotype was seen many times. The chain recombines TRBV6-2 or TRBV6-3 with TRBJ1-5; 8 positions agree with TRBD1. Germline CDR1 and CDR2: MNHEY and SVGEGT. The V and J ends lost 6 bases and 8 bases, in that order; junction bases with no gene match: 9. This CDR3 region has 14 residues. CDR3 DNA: TGTGCCAGCAGCTACACAGGGGGAAGGGAGCCCCAGCATTTT. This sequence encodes CASSYTGGREPQHF.

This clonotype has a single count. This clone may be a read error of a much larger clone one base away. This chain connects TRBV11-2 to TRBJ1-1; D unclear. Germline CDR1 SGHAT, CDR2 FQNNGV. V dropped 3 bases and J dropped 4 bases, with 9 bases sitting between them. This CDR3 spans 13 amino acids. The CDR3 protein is CASSLSPVTEAFF. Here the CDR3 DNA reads TGTGCCAGCAGCTTGAGTCCTGTCACTGAAGCTTTCTTT.

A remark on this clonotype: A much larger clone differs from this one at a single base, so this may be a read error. The CDR3 spells CASSPTEYSEQFF. DNA for the CDR3: TGCGCCAGCAGCCCGACAGAATACAGTGAGCAGTTCTTC. This chain connects TRBV4-1 to TRBJ2-1, with TRBD1 as a possible D gene (5 bases). Germline V gene sequence: CDR1 MGHRA, CDR2 YSYEKL. This CDR3 has 13 amino acids.

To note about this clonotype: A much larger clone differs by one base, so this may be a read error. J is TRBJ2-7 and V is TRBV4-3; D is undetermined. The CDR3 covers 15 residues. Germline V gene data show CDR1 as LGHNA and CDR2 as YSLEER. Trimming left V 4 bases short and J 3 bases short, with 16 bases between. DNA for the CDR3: TGCGCCAGCAGCCTATATGAGCAAACCTACTACGAGCAGTACTTC. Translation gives CASSLYEQTYYEQYF.

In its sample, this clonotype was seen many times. In DNA form, the CDR3 reads TGTGCCAGCAGCGTTGGTACTGAAGCTTTCTTT. Its translation is CASSVGTEAFF. The gene calls are TRBV5-4 and TRBJ1-1; D unclear. The CDR3 is made up of 11 amino acids. Germline V lookup: CDR1 SGHNT, CDR2 YYREEE (reference sequence). The V end lost 4 bases, the J end lost 5 bases, and 6 bases lay between the germline ends.

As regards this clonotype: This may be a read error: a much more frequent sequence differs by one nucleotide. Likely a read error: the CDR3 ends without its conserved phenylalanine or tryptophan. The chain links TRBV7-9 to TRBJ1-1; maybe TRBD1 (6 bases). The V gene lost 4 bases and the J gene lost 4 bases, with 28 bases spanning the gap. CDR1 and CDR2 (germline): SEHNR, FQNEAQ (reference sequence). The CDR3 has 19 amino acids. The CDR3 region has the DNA TGTGCCAGCAGCTCCGGTCGGGTGACAGGACTTACGGGGGGCACTGAAGCTTTCTCT. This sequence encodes CASSSGRVTGLTGGTEAFS.

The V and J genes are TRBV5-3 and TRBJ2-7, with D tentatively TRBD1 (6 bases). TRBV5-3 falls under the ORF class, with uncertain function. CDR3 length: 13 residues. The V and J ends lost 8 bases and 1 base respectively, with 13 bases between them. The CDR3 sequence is CASRNRDSYEQYF. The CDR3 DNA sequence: TGTGCCAGCCGCAACAGGGATTCCTACGAGCAGTACTTC.

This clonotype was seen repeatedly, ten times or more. The CDR3 spells CARDRGAQDTQYF. CDR3 DNA sequence: TGTGCCAGGGACAGGGGAGCACAAGATACGCAGTATTTT. The rearrangement uses TRBV6-2 or TRBV6-3 and TRBJ2-3; TRBD1 agrees at 9 bases. This CDR3 is 13 amino acids long. The V gene's germline CDR1 is MNHEY and CDR2 SVGEGT. With 9 bases clipped from V and 5 bases from J, the junction kept 6 bases outside the gene matches.

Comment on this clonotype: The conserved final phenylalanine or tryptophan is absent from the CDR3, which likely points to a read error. This chain's CDR3 is CASTLGTGVYGYTL. Here the CDR3 DNA reads TGTGCCAGCACGCTCGGGACAGGGGTTTATGGCTACACCCTC. The chain carries TRBV12-3 or TRBV12-4 and TRBJ1-2, with 10 bases identical to TRBD1. V lost 7 bases and J lost 5; bases outside the gene matches: 7. This CDR3 region has 14 residues.

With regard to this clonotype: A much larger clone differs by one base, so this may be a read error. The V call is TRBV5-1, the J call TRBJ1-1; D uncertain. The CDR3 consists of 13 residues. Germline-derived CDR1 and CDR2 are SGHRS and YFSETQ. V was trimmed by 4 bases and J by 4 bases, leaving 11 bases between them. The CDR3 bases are TGCGCCAGCAGCGCACACTTTGGCACTGAAGCTTTCTTT. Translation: CASSAHFGTEAFF.

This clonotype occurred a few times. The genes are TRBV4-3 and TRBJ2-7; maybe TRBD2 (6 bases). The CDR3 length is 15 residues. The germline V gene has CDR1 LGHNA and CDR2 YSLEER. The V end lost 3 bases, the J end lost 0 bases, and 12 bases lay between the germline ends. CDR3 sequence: CASSQGSGNSYEQYF. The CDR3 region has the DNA TGCGCCAGCAGCCAGGGTAGCGGAAACTCCTACGAGCAGTACTTC.